This record looks at one T cell receptor (beta chain) sequence and its context. The target antigen is unknown. Expressed TCRB transcripts were sequenced after all isolated RNA was converted to cDNA. Some clones are missing from TCRdb's copy, which holds only in-frame ones; the method was immunoSEQ multiplex PCR. The table has over 600,000 clones, 9.5% to 15% seen once. The record originates from a study of beta chain features in type 1 diabetes. Overall study findings and caveats: High TCR expression in some cells could lead to their over-representation in cDNA sequencing. VDJ junctions sequenced from type 1 diabetes patients showed fewer insertions and more deletions. There was a moderate but significant shortening of TCRB CDR3s in all four CD4+ subsets of Type 1 diabetes patients.

The sequence derives from a man aged 25-45 years with type 1 diabetes. The sample was naive CD4+ T cells from blood.

The CDR3 bases are TGCGCCAGCAGCCAATTCGAACGGAATAATGAAAAACTGTTTTTT. Translated, it gives CASSQFERNNEKLFF. This chain connects TRBV4-3 to TRBJ1-4; no firm D call. The germline CDR1 and CDR2 sequences are LGHNA and YSLEER. There are 15 residues in the CDR3. Trimming left V 2 bases short and J 4 bases short, with 11 bases between.